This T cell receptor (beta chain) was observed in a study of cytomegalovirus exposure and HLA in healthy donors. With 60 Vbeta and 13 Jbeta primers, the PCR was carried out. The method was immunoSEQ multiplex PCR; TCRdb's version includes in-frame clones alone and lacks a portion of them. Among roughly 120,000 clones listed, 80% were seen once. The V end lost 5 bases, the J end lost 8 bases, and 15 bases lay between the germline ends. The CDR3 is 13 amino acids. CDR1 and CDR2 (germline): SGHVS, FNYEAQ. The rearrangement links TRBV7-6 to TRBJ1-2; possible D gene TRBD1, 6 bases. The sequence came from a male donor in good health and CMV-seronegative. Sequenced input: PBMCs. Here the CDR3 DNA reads TGTGCCAGCAGCCTGCCCCACAGGGCCGGCTACACCTTC. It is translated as CASSLPHRAGYTF.